This TCR beta chain was identified in a study of OX40 agonist ivuxolimab in advanced cancers. A note on the overall study: Ivuxolimab, which targeted the costimulatory receptor OX40 (CD134), was an agonistic, fully human IgG2 monoclonal antibody. The monotherapy dose-escalation portion (N of about 50 patients) of the phase I ivuxolimab trial is reported in the paper. Intravenous ivuxolimab was administered to patients every 2 weeks at six dose levels: 0.01, 0.1, 0.3, 1.5, 3 and 10 mg/kg. Partial responses occurred in three dose-escalation patients: two with cutaneous melanoma and one with hepatocellular carcinoma. Among the 52 dose-escalation patients, 19 had hepatocellular carcinoma, 15 or so melanoma, 9 renal cell carcinoma and 9 head and neck cancer. A male proportion of around 81% and a mean age of approximately 58 years, ranging from roughly 23 to 90, were recorded for the dose-escalation cohort. Patients were allowed to have had prior anti-PD-1, anti-PD-L1 or anti-CTLA-4 therapy, and more than 35% of the dose-escalation patients had been treated with checkpoint inhibitors. The purpose of peripheral TCRbeta sequencing was to test whether ivuxolimab changed TCR sequence diversity and led to clonal T-cell expansion.

Paper-wide results and their limitations: In partial responders in the 0.1-3.0 mg/kg groups, normalized peripheral clonal expansion was found to be among the lowest, especially among CD8+ T cells. On average, CD8+ T cells showed more expanded clones than CD4+ T cells after ivuxolimab. At doses from 0.1 to 3.0 mg/kg, clonal expansion was seen in both CD4+ and CD8+ blood T cells between baseline and week 6. The antigen specificity of the clonally expanded peripheral T cells was not determined. Low levels of normalized T-cell clonal expansion were also seen in some nonresponding patients.

Inclusive of the bounding cysteine and phenylalanine, the CDR3 is 14 residues long. CDR3 DNA only is kept here, 42 bases in frame from base 1. V loses 4 bases of germline sequence and J loses 3 bases, and the interval between the two ends is 14 bases. Based on the germline V gene, the CDR1 and CDR2 sequences are SGHRS and YFSETQ. Patients with a history of autoimmune disease or receiving systemic immunosuppression were excluded from the trial. Peripheral blood for TCR sequencing was collected from all dose cohorts at baseline, on cycle 4 day 1, and on cycle 7 day 1. Samples came from an open-label, multicenter, first-in-human phase I dose-escalation trial of ivuxolimab. Adults with locally advanced or metastatic head and neck squamous cell, hepatocellular, melanoma or renal cell carcinoma were enrolled in the trial. Before TCR sequencing, CD4+ and CD8+ T cells were separately sorted from peripheral blood.

Concerning this clone itself: There is no known antigen for this receptor. Per-base qualities were not stored, and no clone one base away is much larger.

For sequencing of the TCRbeta CDR3 region, genomic DNA was extracted from the sorted cells. TCRbeta CDR3 regions were sequenced using the immunoSEQ Assay. TCRdb took over this immuneACCESS table, retaining in-frame rearrangements with V and J assigned. Such tables are incomplete; in checked studies, under half of the missing clones stem from an unresolved V gene, and the remainder is unexplained. This sample lists 30,000 to 40,000 clones; 70% to 85% were detected once. About a quarter of the sample comes from the top ten. The V and J segments used are TRBV5-1 and TRBJ2-7; the D gene is not confidently resolved. The material sequenced was CD4+ or CD8+ T cells sorted from blood, taken in a trial of the OX40 agonist ivuxolimab. The sequence came from an adult with an advanced solid tumor such as melanoma, head and neck, liver or kidney cancer. The nucleotide sequence reads as follows: TGCGCCAGCAGCATAACAAGCCCTCTCTACGAGCAGTACTTC. Its translation is CASSITSPLYEQYF. The full variable domain, completed from the reference TRBV5-1 and TRBJ2-7 proteins outside the CDR3, reads KAGVTQTPRYLIKTRGQQVTLSCSPISGHRSVSWYQQTPGQGLQFLFEYFSETQRNKGNFPGRFSGRQFSNSRSEMNVSTLELGDSALYLCASSITSPLYEQYFGPGTRLTVT.